Listed below are T cell receptor beta chains from one sample, sequenced in a study of control samples from healthy donors and cancer patients. The repertoire was sequenced with immunoSEQ multiplex PCR; TCRdb's copy has only in-frame clones and lacks some. Of 130,000 to 150,000 clones listed, 91% are singletons. The specimen sequenced was blood. The receptors come from a man in his thirties or forties in good health. Both conserved end residues are part of each CDR3. The order of the fields is V gene, clone size, CDR3 protein. Expanded clones get a size class; other rows say once, few or many, or leave the size out.

v_call: TRBV10-3
clone_size: once
cdr3_aa: CAISESQQVKHEQFF

v_call: TRBV6-5
clone_size: -
cdr3_aa: CASSYPGNSYEQYF

v_call: TRBV27
clone_size: once
cdr3_aa: CASSYGGAQPQHF

v_call: TRBV6-1
clone_size: once
cdr3_aa: CASSEYYPSSYNEQFF

v_call: TRBV4-2
clone_size: -
cdr3_aa: CASSQDQGGGAETQYF

v_call: TRBV28
clone_size: once
cdr3_aa: CASSFGDRSYSTDTQYF

v_call: TRBV2
clone_size: -
cdr3_aa: CASSRLADNEQFF

v_call: TRBV7-8
clone_size: -
cdr3_aa: CASSPGQGTDTQYF

v_call: TRBV3-1/TRBV3-2
clone_size: few
cdr3_aa: CASSQNMNTEAFF

v_call: TRBV5-1
clone_size: -
cdr3_aa: CASSLASGSSYNEQFF

v_call: TRBV5-4
clone_size: -
cdr3_aa: CASSLGGQGLYEQYF

v_call: TRBV7-9
clone_size: -
cdr3_aa: CASSLSGGWTSYEQYF

v_call: TRBV4-1
clone_size: -
cdr3_aa: CASSQDFGDSNQPQHF

v_call: TRBV29-1
clone_size: -
cdr3_aa: CSVGDRDGGYTF

v_call: TRBV9
clone_size: once
cdr3_aa: CASSPLPPTDTQYF

v_call: TRBV27
clone_size: -
cdr3_aa: CASTLGGGGNSPLHF

v_call: TRBV2
clone_size: -
cdr3_aa: CASSRPGQAVNYEQYF

v_call: TRBV7-8
clone_size: -
cdr3_aa: CASSPPGDQPQHF

v_call: TRBV27
clone_size: once
cdr3_aa: CASSLYRDSNHEQYF

v_call: TRBV20-1
clone_size: -
cdr3_aa: CSASFRGNSYEQYF

v_call: TRBV9
clone_size: -
cdr3_aa: CASSANTEAFF

v_call: TRBV9
clone_size: -
cdr3_aa: CASSVQGVRDTGELFF

v_call: TRBV6-5
clone_size: -
cdr3_aa: CASSFLAGTTDTQYF

v_call: TRBV5-1
clone_size: -
cdr3_aa: CASSSNRAMNTEAFF

v_call: TRBV6-1
clone_size: -
cdr3_aa: CASSEPPTGTSTDTQYF

v_call: TRBV29-1
clone_size: -
cdr3_aa: CSVLGQGPSYEQYF

v_call: TRBV5-1
clone_size: -
cdr3_aa: CASSLDETQYF

v_call: TRBV4-2
clone_size: once
cdr3_aa: CASSHSGGEGNQPQHF

v_call: TRBV5-4
clone_size: -
cdr3_aa: CASRLGGATGYTF

v_call: TRBV18
clone_size: -
cdr3_aa: CASSPPAGLSGYTF

v_call: TRBV15
clone_size: -
cdr3_aa: CATSFGGTNTDTQYF

v_call: TRBV19
clone_size: -
cdr3_aa: CASSMGSGVYEQYF

v_call: TRBV5-5
clone_size: -
cdr3_aa: CASSSRQSGVGETQYF

v_call: TRBV12-3/TRBV12-4
clone_size: -
cdr3_aa: CASSIDRDTEAFF

v_call: TRBV6-2/TRBV6-3
clone_size: few
cdr3_aa: CASSDKPQGIGDTQYF

v_call: TRBV20-1
clone_size: -
cdr3_aa: CSASLRLAYSGANVLTF

v_call: TRBV13
clone_size: few
cdr3_aa: CASSLGGTGAQGAFF

v_call: TRBV7-9
clone_size: few
cdr3_aa: CASSLASGDEQYF

v_call: TRBV21-1
clone_size: -
cdr3_aa: CASSPAGAKTGELFF

v_call: TRBV20-1
clone_size: -
cdr3_aa: CSAADLAFF

v_call: TRBV5-1
clone_size: -
cdr3_aa: CASRSGLAGGPTEQYF

v_call: TRBV24-1
clone_size: -
cdr3_aa: CATSDLPRGARYTEAFF

v_call: TRBV11-1
clone_size: once
cdr3_aa: CASSLEGGGGDEQFF